Listed below are T cell receptor beta chains from one sample, sequenced in a study of blood T cell repertoires in COVID-19. Generated by immunoSEQ multiplex PCR, the TCRdb table keeps only in-frame clones and is missing some. Of 250,000 or so clones listed, approximately 85% are singletons. The sample consisted of peripheral blood. These receptors were collected from a woman aged 25 to 45 with acute or convalescent COVID-19. CDR3s include the opening cysteine and the closing phenylalanine or tryptophan. Fields, in order: V gene, J gene, clone size, D gene, CDR3 protein, CDR3 DNA. A D gene is named only where the DNA matches it firmly. The size entry is marked missing in some rows and otherwise reads once, few, many or a size class.

V gene: TRBV7-9
J gene: TRBJ2-1
clone size: NA
D gene: NA
CDR3 protein: CASSLLGGQLYNEQFF
CDR3 DNA: TGTGCCAGCAGCCTCCTGGGTGGGCAACTTTACAATGAGCAGTTCTTC

V gene: TRBV25-1
J gene: TRBJ2-2
clone size: NA
D gene: NA
CDR3 protein: CASSDPRSSTRNTGELFF
CDR3 DNA: TGTGCCAGCAGTGACCCACGCTCGTCTACTAGGAACACCGGGGAGCTGTTTTTT

V gene: TRBV18
J gene: TRBJ2-7
clone size: NA
D gene: TRBD2
CDR3 protein: CASSPLTSGSQSYEQYF
CDR3 DNA: TGTGCCAGCTCACCACTCACTAGCGGGAGTCAGTCGTACGAGCAGTACTTC

V gene: TRBV19
J gene: TRBJ2-7
clone size: once
D gene: NA
CDR3 protein: CASSNSHEQYF
CDR3 DNA: TGTGCCAGTAGTAACAGCCACGAGCAGTACTTC

V gene: TRBV24-1
J gene: TRBJ2-7
clone size: NA
D gene: NA
CDR3 protein: CATSDRVSPYEQYF
CDR3 DNA: TGTGCCACCAGTGACCGGGTATCCCCCTACGAGCAGTACTTC

V gene: TRBV27
J gene: TRBJ2-7
clone size: NA
D gene: NA
CDR3 protein: CASSLLVGGPYEQYF
CDR3 DNA: TGTGCCAGCAGTTTACTTGTCGGGGGGCCCTACGAGCAGTACTTC

V gene: TRBV6-5
J gene: TRBJ2-5
clone size: NA
D gene: TRBD2
CDR3 protein: CASGETSGSQETQYF
CDR3 DNA: TGTGCCAGCGGGGAGACTAGCGGGAGTCAAGAGACCCAGTACTTC

V gene: TRBV19
J gene: TRBJ2-5
clone size: NA
D gene: TRBD1
CDR3 protein: CASTEQGARETQYF
CDR3 DNA: TGTGCCAGTACCGAACAGGGGGCACGCGAGACCCAGTACTTC

V gene: TRBV4-3
J gene: TRBJ2-7
clone size: NA
D gene: TRBD2
CDR3 protein: CASSQGTSAYEQYF
CDR3 DNA: TGCGCCAGCAGCCAGGGGACTAGCGCCTACGAGCAGTACTTC

V gene: TRBV7-9
J gene: TRBJ2-3
clone size: NA
D gene: TRBD2
CDR3 protein: CASSLSGRAPDTQYF
CDR3 DNA: TGTGCCAGCAGCTTAAGCGGGAGGGCCCCAGATACGCAGTATTTT

V gene: TRBV6-5
J gene: TRBJ2-5
clone size: NA
D gene: NA
CDR3 protein: CANSAWRNQETQYF
CDR3 DNA: TGTGCCAACTCGGCCTGGCGGAACCAAGAGACCCAGTACTTC

V gene: TRBV7-3
J gene: TRBJ2-1
clone size: NA
D gene: NA
CDR3 protein: CASSQDYNEQFF
CDR3 DNA: TGTGCCAGCAGCCAGGATTACAATGAGCAGTTCTTC

V gene: TRBV13
J gene: TRBJ2-1
clone size: NA
D gene: TRBD2
CDR3 protein: CASSLGGTSSDEQFF
CDR3 DNA: TGTGCCAGCAGCTTAGGCGGGACTAGTTCCGATGAGCAGTTCTTC

V gene: TRBV7-2
J gene: TRBJ1-2
clone size: NA
D gene: NA
CDR3 protein: CASSLGGGSYGYTF
CDR3 DNA: TGTGCCAGCAGCTTAGGGGGGGGCAGCTATGGCTACACCTTC

V gene: TRBV4-3
J gene: TRBJ2-7
clone size: NA
D gene: TRBD1
CDR3 protein: CASSQRDRDHEQYF
CDR3 DNA: TGCGCCAGCAGCCAAAGGGACAGGGACCACGAGCAGTACTTC

V gene: TRBV18
J gene: TRBJ1-2
clone size: NA
D gene: NA
CDR3 protein: CASSPPRGRYGYTF
CDR3 DNA: TGTGCCAGCTCACCACCCAGGGGCAGGTATGGCTACACCTTC

V gene: TRBV7-8
J gene: TRBJ1-1
clone size: once
D gene: TRBD1
CDR3 protein: CASSDRGQWGTEAFF
CDR3 DNA: TGTGCCAGCAGCGACAGGGGCCAATGGGGCACTGAAGCTTTCTTT

V gene: TRBV27
J gene: TRBJ1-2
clone size: NA
D gene: NA
CDR3 protein: CARTEDYGYTF
CDR3 DNA: TGTGCCAGGACAGAGGACTATGGCTACACCTTC

V gene: TRBV11-2
J gene: TRBJ2-7
clone size: NA
D gene: TRBD2
CDR3 protein: CASSLRAGGVQQYF
CDR3 DNA: TGTGCCAGCAGCTTAAGGGCGGGAGGGGTGCAGCAGTACTTC

V gene: TRBV18
J gene: TRBJ1-2
clone size: NA
D gene: TRBD1
CDR3 protein: CASSPRQGDGYTF
CDR3 DNA: TGTGCCAGCTCACCACGACAGGGCGATGGCTACACCTTC

V gene: TRBV5-6
J gene: TRBJ2-5
clone size: NA
D gene: NA
CDR3 protein: CASIESEGMEETQYF
CDR3 DNA: TGTGCCAGCATCGAAAGCGAGGGAATGGAAGAGACCCAGTACTTC

V gene: TRBV18
J gene: TRBJ1-4
clone size: once
D gene: NA
CDR3 protein: CASSPFRANEKLFF
CDR3 DNA: TGTGCCAGCTCACCATTCAGGGCTAATGAAAAACTGTTTTTT

V gene: TRBV6-6
J gene: TRBJ1-3
clone size: once
D gene: NA
CDR3 protein: CASSGGNGGAGNTIYF
CDR3 DNA: TGTGCCAGCAGCGGGGGTAATGGCGGAGCTGGAAACACCATATATTTT

V gene: TRBV6-5
J gene: TRBJ2-1
clone size: NA
D gene: TRBD2
CDR3 protein: CASSTLAGGDEQFF
CDR3 DNA: TGTGCCAGCAGTACCCTAGCGGGAGGGGATGAGCAGTTCTTC

V gene: TRBV11-3
J gene: TRBJ2-2
clone size: once
D gene: TRBD2
CDR3 protein: CASSPNLGLAGRSGELFF
CDR3 DNA: TGTGCCAGCAGTCCGAATCTGGGACTAGCGGGAAGGTCCGGGGAGCTGTTTTTT

V gene: TRBV2
J gene: TRBJ1-4
clone size: NA
D gene: NA
CDR3 protein: CASSEQGSKEKLFF
CDR3 DNA: TGTGCCAGCAGTGAGCAGGGTAGTAAGGAAAAACTGTTTTTT

V gene: TRBV2
J gene: TRBJ1-2
clone size: NA
D gene: NA
CDR3 protein: CASSEGYSRGDGYTF
CDR3 DNA: TGTGCCAGCAGTGAAGGTTACTCCAGGGGCGATGGCTACACCTTC

V gene: TRBV19
J gene: TRBJ2-5
clone size: NA
D gene: NA
CDR3 protein: CASSNRGAATQYF
CDR3 DNA: TGTGCCAGTAGTAACCGGGGGGCCGCGACCCAGTACTTC

V gene: TRBV24-1
J gene: TRBJ2-2
clone size: NA
D gene: TRBD2
CDR3 protein: CATGLAGAPGELFF
CDR3 DNA: TGTGCCACCGGTCTAGCGGGAGCTCCCGGGGAGCTGTTTTTT

V gene: TRBV12-5
J gene: TRBJ2-4
clone size: NA
D gene: NA
CDR3 protein: CASGLDTGNFQNIQYF
CDR3 DNA: TGTGCTAGTGGTTTGGACACGGGAAACTTCCAAAACATTCAGTACTTC

V gene: TRBV19
J gene: TRBJ1-6
clone size: once
D gene: TRBD1
CDR3 protein: CASSIWEQGDSPLHF
CDR3 DNA: TGTGCCAGTAGTATTTGGGAGCAGGGGGATTCACCCCTCCACTTT

V gene: TRBV6-2/TRBV6-3
J gene: TRBJ2-5
clone size: once
D gene: TRBD2
CDR3 protein: CASSFARTSGQETQYF
CDR3 DNA: TGTGCCAGCAGTTTCGCCAGGACTAGCGGCCAAGAGACCCAGTACTTC

V gene: TRBV29-1
J gene: TRBJ1-4
clone size: once
D gene: NA
CDR3 protein: CSVHAEQGSNEKLFF
CDR3 DNA: TGCAGCGTACACGCCGAACAGGGTTCTAATGAAAAACTGTTTTTT

V gene: TRBV5-6
J gene: TRBJ2-7
clone size: NA
D gene: TRBD2
CDR3 protein: CASSPGLAVTYEQYF
CDR3 DNA: TGTGCCAGCAGCCCGGGACTAGCGGTTACCTACGAGCAGTACTTC

V gene: TRBV6-5
J gene: TRBJ2-7
clone size: NA
D gene: NA
CDR3 protein: CASSREGDYEQYF
CDR3 DNA: TGTGCCAGCAGTCGAGAGGGAGACTACGAGCAGTACTTC

V gene: TRBV19
J gene: TRBJ2-2
clone size: NA
D gene: NA
CDR3 protein: CASCSLDTGELFF
CDR3 DNA: TGTGCCAGTTGCTCTCTAGACACCGGGGAGCTGTTTTTT

V gene: TRBV9
J gene: TRBJ2-1
clone size: NA
D gene: TRBD2
CDR3 protein: CASRRGLADHRANNEQFF
CDR3 DNA: TGTGCCAGCAGGCGGGGACTAGCGGACCACCGGGCTAACAATGAGCAGTTCTTC

V gene: TRBV5-6
J gene: TRBJ1-1
clone size: once
D gene: NA
CDR3 protein: CASSLGGLMNTEAFF
CDR3 DNA: TGTGCCAGCAGCTTGGGGGGCCTAATGAACACTGAAGCTTTCTTT

V gene: TRBV6-2/TRBV6-3
J gene: TRBJ2-2
clone size: NA
D gene: NA
CDR3 protein: CASSFGGAGGELFF
CDR3 DNA: TGTGCCAGCAGTTTTGGGGGGGCCGGCGGGGAGCTGTTTTTT

V gene: TRBV7-2
J gene: TRBJ2-5
clone size: NA
D gene: TRBD2
CDR3 protein: CASSLGALSSGGETQYF
CDR3 DNA: TGTGCCAGCAGCTTAGGGGCATTAAGTTCGGGGGGAGAGACCCAGTACTTC

V gene: TRBV18
J gene: TRBJ1-5
clone size: NA
D gene: NA
CDR3 protein: CASSPVSDQPQHF
CDR3 DNA: TGTGCCAGCTCACCAGTCTCCGATCAGCCCCAGCATTTT

V gene: TRBV6-5
J gene: TRBJ1-1
clone size: NA
D gene: TRBD1
CDR3 protein: CASRRWGQLNTEAFF
CDR3 DNA: TGTGCCAGCAGACGTTGGGGACAGCTGAACACTGAAGCTTTCTTT

V gene: TRBV19
J gene: TRBJ1-2
clone size: NA
D gene: NA
CDR3 protein: CASSIPTATGAKYYGYTF
CDR3 DNA: TGTGCCAGTAGTATCCCTACCGCGACAGGAGCAAAGTACTATGGCTACACCTTC

V gene: TRBV4-2
J gene: TRBJ1-1
clone size: NA
D gene: TRBD1
CDR3 protein: CASSQDRDRGTEAFF
CDR3 DNA: TGTGCCAGCAGCCAAGACCGAGACAGGGGCACTGAAGCTTTCTTT

V gene: TRBV11-2
J gene: TRBJ1-5
clone size: NA
D gene: NA
CDR3 protein: CASSLGQPGNQPQHF
CDR3 DNA: TGTGCCAGCAGCCTCGGACAGCCTGGCAATCAGCCCCAGCATTTT

V gene: TRBV9
J gene: TRBJ2-1
clone size: NA
D gene: TRBD2
CDR3 protein: CASSVFSNPTSIYNEQFF
CDR3 DNA: TGTGCCAGCAGCGTATTTTCCAACCCGACTAGCATCTACAATGAGCAGTTCTTC

V gene: TRBV11-3
J gene: TRBJ2-1
clone size: NA
D gene: NA
CDR3 protein: CASSVSGTRYNEQFF
CDR3 DNA: TGTGCCAGCAGCGTCTCCGGGACACGCTACAATGAGCAGTTCTTC

V gene: TRBV5-4
J gene: TRBJ1-2
clone size: NA
D gene: NA
CDR3 protein: CASSLGRAGDLYGYTF
CDR3 DNA: TGTGCCAGCAGCTTGGGAAGGGCAGGGGACCTCTATGGCTACACCTTC

V gene: TRBV25-1
J gene: TRBJ1-2
clone size: NA
D gene: TRBD1
CDR3 protein: CASRRDRAYGYTF
CDR3 DNA: TGTGCCAGCAGGAGGGACAGGGCCTATGGCTACACCTTC

V gene: TRBV10-3
J gene: TRBJ2-2
clone size: NA
D gene: NA
CDR3 protein: CAIRIDTAGELFF
CDR3 DNA: TGTGCCATCAGAATAGATACCGCCGGGGAGCTGTTTTTT

V gene: TRBV14
J gene: TRBJ2-7
clone size: NA
D gene: TRBD1
CDR3 protein: CASSRGTGRTYEQYF
CDR3 DNA: TGTGCCAGCAGCCGGGGGACAGGGAGGACCTACGAGCAGTACTTC

V gene: TRBV14
J gene: TRBJ2-5
clone size: NA
D gene: NA
CDR3 protein: CASSPRVGQETQYF
CDR3 DNA: TGTGCCAGCAGCCCGCGGGTTGGACAAGAGACCCAGTACTTC